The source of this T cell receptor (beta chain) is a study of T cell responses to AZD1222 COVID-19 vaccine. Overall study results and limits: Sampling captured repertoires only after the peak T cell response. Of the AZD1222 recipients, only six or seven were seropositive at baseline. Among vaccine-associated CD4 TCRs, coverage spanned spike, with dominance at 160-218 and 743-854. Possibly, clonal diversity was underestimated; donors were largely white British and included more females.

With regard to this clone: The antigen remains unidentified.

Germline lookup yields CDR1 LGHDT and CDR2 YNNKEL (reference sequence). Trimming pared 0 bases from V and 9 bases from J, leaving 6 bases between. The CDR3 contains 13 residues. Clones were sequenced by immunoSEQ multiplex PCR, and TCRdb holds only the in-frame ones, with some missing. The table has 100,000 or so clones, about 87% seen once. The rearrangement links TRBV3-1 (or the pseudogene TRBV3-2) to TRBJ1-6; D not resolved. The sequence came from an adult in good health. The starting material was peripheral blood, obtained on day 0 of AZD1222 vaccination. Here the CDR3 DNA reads TGTGCCAGCAGCCAAGATTTGGGTTCACCCCTCCACTTT. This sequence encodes CASSQDLGSPLHF.